The clone carrying this TCR beta chain was recorded once. The data were obtained in a study of blood T cell repertoires in COVID-19. Measured with immunoSEQ multiplex PCR; TCRdb has only the in-frame clones, and not every one. The data show 150,000 to 200,000 clones, approximately 86% seen once. The V end was cut by 3 bases, the J end by 4 bases, with 10 bases between. Germline CDR1 reads MDHEN; CDR2 reads SYDVKM. The CDR3 runs to 14 residues. The sequenced sample was peripheral blood. This clonotype originated in a man in his 70s with active or convalescent COVID-19. The chain employs TRBV28 and TRBJ2-1, with D tentatively TRBD1 (6 bases). The CDR3 coding sequence is TGTGCCAGCAGTTTCTACAGGGAGTACAATGAGCAGTTCTTC. Translated: CASSFYREYNEQFF.